What follows are 8 T cell receptor beta chains derived from one specimen sequenced in a study of CD8+ T cells in alopecia areata. Treatment here: oral pan-JAK inhibitor, 5-10 mg twice daily. RNA extraction was followed by reverse transcription into cDNA, which acted as the sequencing template. Sequenced by immunoSEQ multiplex PCR; TCRdb stores in-frame clones only, minus some. The sample has 190,000 or so clones; roughly 60% are singletons. Specimen: CD4+ T cells sorted from blood, collected at week 24, from a patient treated with tofacitinib. The origin of the receptors is a human donor with alopecia areata.

This rearrangement joins TRBV29-1 to TRBJ1-4, with a weak D call TRBD1 (6 bases). Germline loops: CDR1 SQVTM, CDR2 ANQGSEA. The CDR3 extends over 14 amino acids. Trimming cost V 7 bases and J 0 bases, with 12 bases left between them. Here the CDR3 DNA reads TGCAGCGCCATGGACAGTACAACTAATGAAAAACTGTTTTTT. Protein: CSAMDSTTNEKLFF. The variable domain in full, with the rest retrieved from reference TRBV29-1 and TRBJ1-4, is SAVISQKPSRDICQRGTSLTIQCQVDSQVTMMFWYRQQPGQSLTLIATANQGSEATYESGFVIDKFPISRPNLTFSTLTVSNMSPEDSSIYLCSAMDSTTNEKLFFGSGTQLSVL.

The genes are TRBV7-8 and TRBJ2-3; TRBD2 aligns across 11 bases. The trim removed 5 bases at V and 4 bases at J, leaving 14 bases unmatched. The CDR3 sequence is 18 residues long. The V gene's germline CDR1 is SGHVS and CDR2 FQNEAQ. CDR3 sequence (DNA): TGTGCCAGCAGCCCTTATTTCACTAGCGGGAGAATTTCAGATACGCAGTATTTT. Translating gives CASSPYFTSGRISDTQYF.

The chain employs TRBV6-1 and TRBJ1-1; D remains ambiguous. The CDR3 runs 13 residues. CDR1 and CDR2 from the germline V gene are MNHNS and SASEGT. The V gene lost 4 bases and the J gene lost 0 bases, with 6 bases spanning the gap. In nucleotides, the CDR3 is TGTGCCAGCAGTGTTCAGATGAACACTGAAGCTTTCTTT. This gives the protein CASSVQMNTEAFF.

The genes are TRBV30 and TRBJ2-7, with D perhaps being TRBD1 or TRBD2 (5 bases each). V was clipped by 2 bases and J by 1 base, with 9 bases between them. Looked up from germline, CDR1 is GTSNPN and CDR2 is SVGIG (reference sequence). The CDR3 totals 13 residues. This CDR3 reads CAWSSGLSYEQYF. The CDR3 coding sequence is TGTGCCTGGAGTTCGGGGCTATCCTACGAGCAGTACTTC.

This chain joins TRBV7-3 and TRBJ1-5, with 9 bases identical to TRBD1. The germline CDR1 and CDR2 sequences are SGHTA and FQGTGA. V was clipped by 5 bases and J by 5 bases; unmatched bases: 1. The CDR3 is 13 amino acids. CDR3 coding DNA: TGTGCCAGCAGCCGGACAGGGGATCAGCCCCAGCATTTT. This gives the protein CASSRTGDQPQHF.

The J gene is TRBJ2-1, the V gene TRBV11-1; D may be TRBD2 (6 bases). Germline V lookup: CDR1 SGHAT, CDR2 FQDESV (reference sequence). This CDR3 is 17 amino acids long. V shed 4 bases and J shed 2 bases, with 18 bases lying between them. CDR3 nucleotide sequence: TGTGCCAGCAGCTCCCGGTTCCTGACTAGAACCTACAATGAGCAGTTCTTC. Its translation: CASSSRFLTRTYNEQFF. The complete variable domain, with remaining parts taken from reference TRBV11-1 and TRBJ2-1, reads EAEVAQSPRYKITEKSQAVAFWCDPISGHATLYWYRQILGQGPELLVQFQDESVVDDSQLPKDRFSAERLKGVDSTLKIQPAELGDSAMYLCASSSRFLTRTYNEQFFGPGTRLTVL.

The chain couples TRBV5-1 to TRBJ2-3, with 10 bases matching TRBD1. J was trimmed by 6 bases and V by 4 bases; bases with no gene match: 8. The CDR3 length is 15 residues. Germline V gives CDR1 SGHRS, CDR2 YFSETQ. The CDR3: CASSVGGTGEDTQYF. CDR3 in DNA: TGCGCCAGCAGCGTTGGAGGGACAGGGGAGGATACGCAGTATTTT.

The rearrangement links TRBV30 to TRBJ2-5; 8 bases agree with TRBD2. Germline V gene data show CDR1 as GTSNPN and CDR2 as SVGIG (reference sequence). This CDR3 is 15 amino acids long. V shed 4 bases and J 0 bases; nucleotides not matched to a gene: 7. CDR3 loop: CAWKRENRYQETQYF. CDR3 bases: TGTGCCTGGAAGCGGGAGAACCGGTACCAAGAGACCCAGTACTTC.